This T cell receptor (beta chain) was observed in a study of cytomegalovirus exposure and HLA in healthy donors. Study summary: From around 180 million T cells, an earlier analysis saw some 120 million unique TCR beta sequences. Across under 450 genotyped donors, 81% landed in the Caucasian-associated ancestry cluster.

As for this clone: Its specificity is not known. Other DNA variants within this sample encode the same CDR3.

13 Jbeta primers and 60 Vbeta primers were used for the PCR. Sequencing used immunoSEQ multiplex PCR; TCRdb keeps in-frame clones, though not all of them. Counted here are 190,000 or so clones, approximately 80% occurring once; the ten biggest clones make up roughly 0.7%. The junction had 4 bases not matched to a gene; V was cut back by 3 bases and J by 8 bases. This CDR3 is 13 amino acids long. From germline, CDR1 is KGHSH and CDR2 LQKENI. Broader study findings: 87-base-pair reads could not separate some V segments, including TRBV6-2 and TRBV6-3.

The sequence came from a boy between 10 and 17 years old in good health and CMV-seronegative. The chain has TRBV18 and TRBJ2-1; 7 nucleotides line up with TRBD1. Sequencing was performed on PBMCs. In DNA, the CDR3 is TGTGCCAGCTCACCGACAGGGCGAGATGAGCAGTTCTTC. Its translation: CASSPTGRDEQFF. The complete variable domain, with remaining parts taken from reference TRBV18 and TRBJ2-1, reads NAGVMQNPRHLVRRRGQEARLRCSPMKGHSHVYWYRQLPEEGLKFMVYLQKENIIDESGMPKERFSAEFPKEGPSILRIQQVVRGDSAAYFCASSPTGRDEQFFGPGTRLTVL.